The rows below give T cell receptor beta chains drawn from one sample of a study of identical twins. TCRdb ran MiXCR on the 5' RACE reads and lists one entry per CDR3 protein. This table holds fewer than 800,000 distinct CDR3 sequences, roughly 7.2% found once. These data are also associated with another study on yellow fever vaccine responses in identical twins.

The material sequenced was PBMCs. Receptors were obtained from a woman aged 18-29 years in good health. The CDR3 runs from the conserved cysteine through the conserved F or W. D genes are given only for firm matches. A clone size is listed for some rows: how often the clone was seen (once, few, many), or a class if it is expanded.

CDR3 length | D gene | J gene | clone size | V gene | CDR3 DNA | CDR3 protein
15 | NA | TRBJ2-6 | NA | TRBV10-3 | TGTGCCATCAGCCACACGGATACTGGGGCCAACGTCCTGACTTTC | CAISHTDTGANVLTF
16 | NA | TRBJ2-2 | few | TRBV10-2 | TGCGCCAGCAGTTTGGGGCAGGGCCTCCTTGGCGGGGAGCTGTTTTTT | CASSLGQGLLGGELFF
17 | TRBD1 | TRBJ1-5 | few | TRBV5-6 | TGTGCCAGCAGCTTCCGAAATACCGGGACAGGGAAACAGCCCCAGCATTTT | CASSFRNTGTGKQPQHF
15 | NA | TRBJ2-4 | many | TRBV5-1 | TGCGCCAGCAGCTTGGACTCTTCGGGGAAAAACATTCAGTACTTC | CASSLDSSGKNIQYF
16 | TRBD2 | TRBJ2-7 | few | TRBV5-5 | TGTGCCAGCAGCTGGCAGCTGACTAGCGGGATCGGCGAGCAGTACTTC | CASSWQLTSGIGEQYF
13 | NA | TRBJ2-2 | many | TRBV6-4 | TGTGCCAGCAGTGACAGGGACACCGGGGAGCTGTTTTTT | CASSDRDTGELFF
16 | TRBD2 | TRBJ2-1 | NA | TRBV3-1 | TGTGCCAGCAGCGCTCGGGGGGGCTTTAACTACAATGAGCAGTTCTTC | CASSARGGFNYNEQFF
15 | NA | TRBJ2-2 | NA | TRBV6-1 | TGTGCCAGCAGAACGGCCAGAAAGAACACCGGGGAGCTGTTTTTT | CASRTARKNTGELFF
14 | NA | TRBJ2-3 | NA | TRBV7-7 | TGTGCCAGCAGCCCCCACCGAGGCACAGATACGCAGTATTTT | CASSPHRGTDTQYF
15 | TRBD2 | TRBJ2-1 | many | TRBV28 | TGTGCCAGCAGCTTAGGACTAGGGTATTACAATGAGCAGTTCTTC | CASSLGLGYYNEQFF
18 | TRBD2 | TRBJ2-7 | few | TRBV20-1 | TGCAGTGCTAGGTTATTAATTAATCCGGCTAGCGGTTCCTACGAGCAGTACTTC | CSARLLINPASGSYEQYF
12 | NA | TRBJ2-7 | NA | TRBV20-1 | TGCAGTGCTAGCGACTACTCCTACGAGCAGTACTTC | CSASDYSYEQYF
16 | TRBD2 | TRBJ2-1 | many | TRBV12-3/TRBV12-4 | TGTGCCAGCAGTCTGCGCAGCGGGAGTTCCTACAATGAGCAGTTCTTC | CASSLRSGSSYNEQFF
16 | TRBD1 | TRBJ2-3 | few | TRBV5-1 | TGCGCCAGCAGCTTAATGGGACAGGGGAGAGGGGATACGCAGTATTTT | CASSLMGQGRGDTQYF
14 | NA | TRBJ1-1 | few | TRBV5-6 | TGTGCCAGCAGCTTTAAGGGTAGCCTCACTGAAGCTTTCTTT | CASSFKGSLTEAFF
14 | NA | TRBJ1-5 | many | TRBV13 | TGTGCCAGCAGCTACGGACTCACCCCCCAGCCCCAGCATTTT | CASSYGLTPQPQHF
15 | TRBD2 | TRBJ2-3 | many | TRBV10-2 | TGCGCCAGCACCATTGGCGGGGGGGGCACAGATACGCAGTATTTT | CASTIGGGGTDTQYF
15 | NA | TRBJ2-3 | NA | TRBV5-1 | TGCGCCAGCAGCCCCCTGGGGCGGAACACAGATACGCAGTATTTT | CASSPLGRNTDTQYF
15 | NA | TRBJ2-2 | many | TRBV12-3/TRBV12-4 | TGTGCCAGCAGTTTAAAGATAGGGAATACCGGGGAGCTGTTTTTT | CASSLKIGNTGELFF
13 | NA | TRBJ1-4 | few | TRBV5-1 | TGCGCCAGCAGCTTGGGGGTAGTAGAAAAACTGTTTTTT | CASSLGVVEKLFF
16 | NA | TRBJ2-1 | NA | TRBV5-1 | TGCGCCAGCAGCTTGGCCGGGACTGCAGCCTACAATGAGCAGTTCTTC | CASSLAGTAAYNEQFF
11 | NA | TRBJ2-2 | NA | TRBV20-1 | TGCAGTGCTAGTGGGGCCGGGGAGCTGTTTTTT | CSASGAGELFF
14 | NA | TRBJ1-1 | NA | TRBV7-9 | TGTGCCAGCACATTAGGGGTGTCCGGCACTGAAGCTTTCTTT | CASTLGVSGTEAFF
17 | TRBD2 | TRBJ2-5 | NA | TRBV3-1 | TGTGCCAGCAGCCAAGATACAAGCGGGAGGGGGCAAGAGACCCAGTACTTC | CASSQDTSGRGQETQYF
14 | NA | TRBJ1-1 | many | TRBV20-1 | TGCAGTGCCCCCGGGCGGGGGCTGATCACTGAAGCTTTCTTT | CSAPGRGLITEAFF
15 | NA | TRBJ2-3 | few | TRBV5-1 | TGCGCCAGCAGCTTGCGGCCAGTTGACACAGATACGCAGTATTTT | CASSLRPVDTDTQYF
14 | TRBD1 | TRBJ2-7 | NA | TRBV12-3/TRBV12-4 | TGTGCCAGCAGAAGGGACAGGGAAGCCTACGAGCAGTACTTC | CASRRDREAYEQYF
16 | NA | TRBJ2-3 | NA | TRBV24-1 | TGTGCCACCAGTGATTTGCATTTCGGAGGCACAGATACGCAGTATTTT | CATSDLHFGGTDTQYF
12 | NA | TRBJ1-1 | NA | TRBV5-6 | TGTGCCAGCAGCTTGGAAAGCAATGAAGCTTTCTTT | CASSLESNEAFF
14 | TRBD1 | TRBJ2-5 | NA | TRBV5-1 | TGCGCCAGCAGCTTTACAGGGGGCTACGAGACCCAGTACTTC | CASSFTGGYETQYF
15 | TRBD2 | TRBJ2-7 | many | TRBV5-1 | TGCGCCAGCAGCTTGACTAGCGGCCCTCGCAACGAGCAGTACTTC | CASSLTSGPRNEQYF
15 | TRBD1 | TRBJ1-2 | many | TRBV15 | TGTGCCACCAGCACTCGTCGGACAGGGGCGGATGGCTACACCTTC | CATSTRRTGADGYTF
15 | TRBD1 | TRBJ2-7 | NA | TRBV7-9 | TGTGCCAGCAGCCCAAGACAGGGGGCCAGCTACGAGCAGTACTTC | CASSPRQGASYEQYF
16 | NA | TRBJ1-1 | few | TRBV27 | TGTGCCAGCAGTTTATCTCTGGGACTTGGGGACACTGAAGCTTTCTTT | CASSLSLGLGDTEAFF
15 | NA | TRBJ2-2 | NA | TRBV15 | TGTGCCACCAGCGCCCCGGACAGGAACACCGGGGAGCTGTTTTTT | CATSAPDRNTGELFF
16 | TRBD2 | TRBJ2-1 | few | TRBV3-1 | TGTGCCAGCAGCCAAGTGGGACTAGCGGGAGTCGGTGAGCAGTTCTTC | CASSQVGLAGVGEQFF
16 | NA | TRBJ2-1 | few | TRBV5-1 | TGCGCCAGCAGCTTGGGGTTGGACAGCTCCTACAATGAGCAGTTCTTC | CASSLGLDSSYNEQFF
15 | NA | TRBJ2-3 | NA | TRBV12-3/TRBV12-4 | TGTGCCAGCACTCTTAGGCAGTCGGGCACAGATACGCAGTATTTT | CASTLRQSGTDTQYF
14 | NA | TRBJ1-5 | few | TRBV7-9 | TGTGCCAGCACTACGGGCAGGGCGAATCAGCCCCAGCATTTT | CASTTGRANQPQHF
14 | TRBD1 | TRBJ1-6 | NA | TRBV5-1 | TGCGCCAGCAGCATGGACAGGCTGGACTCACCCCTCCACTTT | CASSMDRLDSPLHF
15 | NA | TRBJ2-1 | few | TRBV6-1 | TGTGCCAGCAGGCCCACAGATACCTCCTACAATGAGCAGTTCTTC | CASRPTDTSYNEQFF
22 | TRBD2 | TRBJ2-6 | few | TRBV15 | TGTGCCACCAGCCCCCGTCTACTAGCGGGTGTTCCCCTAGGCTCTGGGGCCAACGTCCTGACTTTC | CATSPRLLAGVPLGSGANVLTF
13 | NA | TRBJ2-1 | NA | TRBV5-8 | TGTGCCAGCAGCTTTGCCGGTTACAATGAGCAGTTCTTC | CASSFAGYNEQFF
14 | TRBD2 | TRBJ2-1 | many | TRBV29-1 | TGCAGCGGAATTGGGCTAGCGGGTTACAATGAGCAGTTCTTC | CSGIGLAGYNEQFF